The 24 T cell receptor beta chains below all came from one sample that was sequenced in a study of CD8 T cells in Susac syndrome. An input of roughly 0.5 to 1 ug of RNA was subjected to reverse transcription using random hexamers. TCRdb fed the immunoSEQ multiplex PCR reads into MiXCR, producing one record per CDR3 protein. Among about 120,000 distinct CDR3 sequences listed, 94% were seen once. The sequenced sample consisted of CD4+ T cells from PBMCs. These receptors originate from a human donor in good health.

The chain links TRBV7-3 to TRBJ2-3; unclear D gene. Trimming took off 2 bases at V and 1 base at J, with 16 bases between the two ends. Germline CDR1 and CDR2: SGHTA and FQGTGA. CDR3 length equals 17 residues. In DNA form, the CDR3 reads TGTGCCAGCAGCTTATCCGGACCGGGTAGGGGCACAGATACGCAGTATTTT. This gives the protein CASSLSGPGRGTDTQYF. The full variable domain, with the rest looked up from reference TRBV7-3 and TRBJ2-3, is GAGVSQTPSNKVTEKGKYVELRCDPISGHTALYWYRQSLGQGPEFLIYFQGTGAADDSGLPNDRFFAVRPEGSVSTLKIQRTERGDSAVYLCASSLSGPGRGTDTQYFGPGTRLTVL.

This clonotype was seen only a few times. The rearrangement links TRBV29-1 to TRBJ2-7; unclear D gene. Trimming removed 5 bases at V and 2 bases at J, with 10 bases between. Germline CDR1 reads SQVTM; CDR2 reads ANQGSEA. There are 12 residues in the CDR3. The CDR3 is CSVLGSTYEQYF. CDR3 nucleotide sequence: TGCAGCGTTTTGGGCAGCACCTACGAGCAGTACTTC.

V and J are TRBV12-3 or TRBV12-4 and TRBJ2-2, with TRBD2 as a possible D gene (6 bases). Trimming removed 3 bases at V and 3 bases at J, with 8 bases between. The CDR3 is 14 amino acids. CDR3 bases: TGTGCCAGCAGTTTGGGGGAGGACACCGGGGAGCTGTTTTTT. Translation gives CASSLGEDTGELFF.

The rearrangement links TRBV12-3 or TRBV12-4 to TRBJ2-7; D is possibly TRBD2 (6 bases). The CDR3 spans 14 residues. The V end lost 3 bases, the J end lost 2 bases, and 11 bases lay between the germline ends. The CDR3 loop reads CASSFRRDAYEQYF. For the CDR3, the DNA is TGTGCCAGCAGTTTCCGGCGGGACGCCTACGAGCAGTACTTC.

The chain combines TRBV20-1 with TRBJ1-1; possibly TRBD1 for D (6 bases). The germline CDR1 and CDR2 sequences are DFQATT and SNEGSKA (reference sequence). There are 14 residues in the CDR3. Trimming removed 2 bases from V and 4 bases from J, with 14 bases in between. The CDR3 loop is CSARPGVSSTEAFF. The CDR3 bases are TGCAGTGCTAGACCAGGGGTCTCGAGCACTGAAGCTTTCTTT.

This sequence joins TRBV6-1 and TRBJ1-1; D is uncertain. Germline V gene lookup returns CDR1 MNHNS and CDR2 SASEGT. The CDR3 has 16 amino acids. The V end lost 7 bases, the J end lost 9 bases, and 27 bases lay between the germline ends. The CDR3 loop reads CASIPRAKTDPGKAFF. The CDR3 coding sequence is TGTGCCAGCATACCTAGGGCCAAAACCGATCCTGGGAAAGCTTTCTTT.

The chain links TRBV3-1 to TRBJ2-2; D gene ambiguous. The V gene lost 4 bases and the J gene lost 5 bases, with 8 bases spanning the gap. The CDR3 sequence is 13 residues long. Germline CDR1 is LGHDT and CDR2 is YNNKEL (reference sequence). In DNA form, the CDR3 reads TGTGCCAGCAGCCTAACTGAAACCGGGGAGCTGTTTTTT. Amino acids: CASSLTETGELFF.

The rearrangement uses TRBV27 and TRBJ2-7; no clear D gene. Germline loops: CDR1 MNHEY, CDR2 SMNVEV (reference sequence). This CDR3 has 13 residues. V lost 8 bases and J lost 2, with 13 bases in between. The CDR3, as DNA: TGTGCCAGCTCTTCCCTTGGGACCTACGAGCAGTACTTC. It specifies CASSSLGTYEQYF.

CDR3 in DNA: TGTGCCAGCAGCGCCCCAGGGAGCTCCTATAATTCACCCCTCCACTTT. Its translation: CASSAPGSSYNSPLHF. V is TRBV7-9 and J is TRBJ1-6; maybe TRBD1 (5 bases). V dropped 5 bases and J dropped 0 bases, with 11 bases sitting between them. The germline V gene encodes CDR1 SEHNR and CDR2 FQNEAQ (reference sequence). The CDR3 is made up of 16 amino acids.

CDR3 amino acids: CADGQYSYEQYF. In DNA, the CDR3 is TGTGCCGACGGACAGTACTCCTACGAGCAGTACTTC. The chain is built from TRBV2 and TRBJ2-7, with D possibly TRBD1 on 6 matching bases. This CDR3 contains 12 residues. Between the trimmed V and J ends, which lost 11 bases and 0 bases, there was a span of 11 bases. Germline values: CDR1 SNHLY, CDR2 FYNNEI.

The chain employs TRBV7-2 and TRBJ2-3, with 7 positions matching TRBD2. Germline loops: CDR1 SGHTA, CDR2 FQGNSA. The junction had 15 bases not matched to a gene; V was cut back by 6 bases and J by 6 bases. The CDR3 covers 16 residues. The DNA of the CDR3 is TGTGCCAGCAGTACTCAAGCGGGGCCTGACGCGGATACGCAGTATTTT. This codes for CASSTQAGPDADTQYF.

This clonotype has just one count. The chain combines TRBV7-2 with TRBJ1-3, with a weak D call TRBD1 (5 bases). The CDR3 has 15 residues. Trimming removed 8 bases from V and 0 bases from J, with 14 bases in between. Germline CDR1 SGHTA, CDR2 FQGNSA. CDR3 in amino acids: CASLFGAASGNTIYF. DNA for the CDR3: TGTGCCAGCCTCTTCGGGGCAGCCTCTGGAAACACCATATATTTT.

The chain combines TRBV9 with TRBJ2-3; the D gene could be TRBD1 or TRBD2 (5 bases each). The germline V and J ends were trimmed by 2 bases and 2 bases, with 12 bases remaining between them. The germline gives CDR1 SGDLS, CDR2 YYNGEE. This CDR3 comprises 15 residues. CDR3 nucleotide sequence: TGTGCCAGCAGCGTGAGGGGAAGCCCCACAGATACGCAGTATTTT. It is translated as CASSVRGSPTDTQYF.

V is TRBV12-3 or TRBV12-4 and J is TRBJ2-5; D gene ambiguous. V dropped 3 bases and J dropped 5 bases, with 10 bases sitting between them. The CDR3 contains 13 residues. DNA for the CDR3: TGTGCCAGCAGTTTTGGGCGTAGTGAGACCCAGTACTTC. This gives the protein CASSFGRSETQYF.

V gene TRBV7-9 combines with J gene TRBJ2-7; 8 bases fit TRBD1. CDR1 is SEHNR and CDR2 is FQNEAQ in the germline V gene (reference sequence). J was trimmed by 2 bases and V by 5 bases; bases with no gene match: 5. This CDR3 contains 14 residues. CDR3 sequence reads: CASSPKGQAYEQYF. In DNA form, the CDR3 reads TGTGCCAGCAGCCCGAAGGGACAGGCCTACGAGCAGTACTTC.

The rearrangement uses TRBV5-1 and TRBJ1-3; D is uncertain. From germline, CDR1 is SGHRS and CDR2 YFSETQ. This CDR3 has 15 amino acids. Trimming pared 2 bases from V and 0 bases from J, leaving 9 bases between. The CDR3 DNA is TGCGCCAGCAGCTTATGGACGGGCTCTGGAAACACCATATATTTT. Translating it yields CASSLWTGSGNTIYF. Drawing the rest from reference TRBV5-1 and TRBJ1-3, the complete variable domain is KAGVTQTPRYLIKTRGQQVTLSCSPISGHRSVSWYQQTPGQGLQFLFEYFSETQRNKGNFPGRFSGRQFSNSRSEMNVSTLELGDSALYLCASSLWTGSGNTIYFGEGSWLTVV.

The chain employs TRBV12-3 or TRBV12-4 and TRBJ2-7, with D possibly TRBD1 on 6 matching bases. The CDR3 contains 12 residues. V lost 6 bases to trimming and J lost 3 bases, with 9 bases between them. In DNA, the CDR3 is TGTGCCAGCAGACCGGACAGCTACGAGCAGTACTTC. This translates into CASRPDSYEQYF.

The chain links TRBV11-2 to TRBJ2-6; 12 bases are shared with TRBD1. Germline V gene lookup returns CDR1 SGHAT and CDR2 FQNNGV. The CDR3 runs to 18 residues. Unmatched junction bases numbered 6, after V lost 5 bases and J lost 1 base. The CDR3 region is CASSPPGQGASGANVLTF. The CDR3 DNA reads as TGTGCCAGCAGCCCACCGGGACAGGGGGCTTCTGGGGCCAACGTCCTGACTTTC. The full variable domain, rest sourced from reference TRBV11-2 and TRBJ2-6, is EAGVAQSPRYKIIEKRQSVAFWCNPISGHATLYWYQQILGQGPKLLIQFQNNGVVDDSQLPKDRFSAERLKGVDSTLKIQPAKLEDSAVYLCASSPPGQGASGANVLTFGAGSRLTVL.

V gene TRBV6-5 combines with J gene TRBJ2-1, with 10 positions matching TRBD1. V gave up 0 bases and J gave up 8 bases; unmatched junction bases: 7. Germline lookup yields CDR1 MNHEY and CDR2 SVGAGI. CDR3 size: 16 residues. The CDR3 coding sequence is TGTGCCAGCAGTTACTCGACAGGGGGCTATCCGGATGAGCAGTTCTTC. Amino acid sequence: CASSYSTGGYPDEQFF.

The CDR3 DNA reads TGTGCCAGCAGTGACCAGCGTTCCTGGGTTGACTATGGCTACACCTTC. As protein: CASSDQRSWVDYGYTF. The chain has TRBV6-4 and TRBJ1-2; D unresolved. From germline, CDR1 is MRHNA and CDR2 SNTAGT. The CDR3 sequence is 16 residues long. Trimming took 2 bases from V and 3 from J, leaving 16 bases between them.

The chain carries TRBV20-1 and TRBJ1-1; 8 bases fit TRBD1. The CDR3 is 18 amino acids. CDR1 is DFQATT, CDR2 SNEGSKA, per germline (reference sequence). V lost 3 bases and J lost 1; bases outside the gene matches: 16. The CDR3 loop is CSARNDRRRDRWNTEAFF. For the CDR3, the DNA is TGCAGTGCTAGGAACGACCGTAGAAGGGACAGGTGGAACACTGAAGCTTTCTTT.

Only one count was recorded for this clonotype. This CDR3 reads CASSRTGGPNQPQHF. The CDR3 nucleotides read TGTGCCAGCAGTCGGACAGGGGGACCCAATCAGCCCCAGCATTTT. V usage is TRBV12-3 or TRBV12-4 and J usage is TRBJ1-5, with TRBD1 identical over 10 bases. The J segment lost 3 bases and the V segment lost 5 bases, leaving 4 bases of the junction unmatched. This CDR3 is 15 amino acids long.

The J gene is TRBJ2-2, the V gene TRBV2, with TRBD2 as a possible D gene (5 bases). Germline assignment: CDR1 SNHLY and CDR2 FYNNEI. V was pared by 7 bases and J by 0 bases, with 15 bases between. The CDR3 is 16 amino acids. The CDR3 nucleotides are TGTGCCAGCACCGACCGGGATCCCTCGAACACCGGGGAGCTGTTTTTT. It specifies CASTDRDPSNTGELFF.

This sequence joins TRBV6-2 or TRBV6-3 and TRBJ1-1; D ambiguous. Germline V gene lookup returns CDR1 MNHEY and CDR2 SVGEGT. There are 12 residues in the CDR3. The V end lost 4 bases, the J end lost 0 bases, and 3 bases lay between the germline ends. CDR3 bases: TGTGCCAGCAGTTGGGTGAACACTGAAGCTTTCTTT. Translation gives CASSWVNTEAFF.